This entry describes one T cell receptor beta chain. This entry comes from a study of identical twins. TCRdb called the 5' RACE reads again in MiXCR, with one record for every CDR3 protein. Of under 1 million distinct CDR3 sequences listed, approximately 13% are singletons. Germline V gene lookup returns CDR1 SGHRS and CDR2 YFSETQ. The CDR3 consists of 15 residues. Trimming pared 4 bases from V and 5 bases from J, leaving 18 bases between. The donors were all healthy and Caucasian. This sample also belongs to another study, concerning yellow fever vaccine responses in identical twins.

This sequence originates from a woman younger than 35 in good health. The sample consisted of PBMCs. The chain is built from TRBV5-1 and TRBJ1-1; no clear D gene. The CDR3 is CASSPPLTGKTEAFF. CDR3 DNA: TGCGCCAGCAGCCCCCCTTTAACGGGGAAGACTGAAGCTTTCTTT.